This is a list of T cell receptor beta chains from one sample in a study of cytomegalovirus exposure and HLA in healthy donors. Method: immunoSEQ multiplex PCR; TCRdb's copy keeps in-frame clones and lacks some. The sample gives 150,000 to 200,000 clones, around 74% of which show up once; just under 3% is in the top ten. The sequenced sample consisted of PBMCs. Every receptor here comes from a male donor in good health and CMV-seronegative. Both conserved end residues are part of each CDR3. The D gene is left open where the match is weak. Rows may omit the clone size; those that give it use once, few, many or a size class.

D gene	V gene	clone size	J gene	CDR3 DNA	CDR3 protein
NA	TRBV29-1	NA	TRBJ1-2	TGCAGCGCCAGAGACGGGGGGGGGTATGGCTACACCTTC	CSARDGGGYGYTF
NA	TRBV6-5	NA	TRBJ1-5	TGTGCCAGCAGTTCAGGGGTTGGCAATCAGCCCCAGCATTTT	CASSSGVGNQPQHF
NA	TRBV29-1	NA	TRBJ2-6	TGCAGCGTTGAAGAAGGCCCCGGGAGGGCCAACGTCCTGACTTTC	CSVEEGPGRANVLTF
TRBD1	TRBV5-1	NA	TRBJ1-2	TGCGCCAGCAGCTCCGGGACAGTGAGATATGGCTACACCTTC	CASSSGTVRYGYTF
NA	TRBV7-2	NA	TRBJ1-5	TGTGCCAGCAGCCCTCGCCTAAATCAGCCCCAGCATTTT	CASSPRLNQPQHF
NA	TRBV25-1	NA	TRBJ2-5	TGTGCCAGCAGCGTCCCGGGGGTCCAAGAGACCCAGTACTTC	CASSVPGVQETQYF
NA	TRBV11-2	NA	TRBJ2-7	TGTGCCAGCAGCTTAGGGAGGGGGCGAGGCGAGCAGTACTTC	CASSLGRGRGEQYF
NA	TRBV5-1	NA	TRBJ2-3	TGCGCCAGCAGCTTTGAATCATCTACCACAGATACGCAGTATTTT	CASSFESSTTDTQYF
NA	TRBV11-2	NA	TRBJ2-5	TGTGCCAGCACCCAGTACCAAGAGACCCAGTACTTC	CASTQYQETQYF
NA	TRBV28	NA	TRBJ1-1	TGTGCCAGCAGTTTTGGCGCAGGGTCGGCCAGTTCAAACACTGAAGCTTTCTTT	CASSFGAGSASSNTEAFF
TRBD2	TRBV30	NA	TRBJ2-7	TGTGCCTGGGCCCCTTGGGAGGGCGAGCAGTACTTC	CAWAPWEGEQYF
TRBD1	TRBV28	NA	TRBJ1-3	TGTGCCAGCAGTAAGGACAGGGCTGGAAACACCATATATTTT	CASSKDRAGNTIYF
NA	TRBV9	NA	TRBJ2-1	TGTGCCAGCGGGTCCTCCATGGAGGGTAAGAATGAGCAGTTCTTC	CASGSSMEGKNEQFF
NA	TRBV6-5	NA	TRBJ1-4	TGTGCCAGCGCCCTGGGGGGATCCAATGAAAAACTGTTTTTT	CASALGGSNEKLFF
NA	TRBV25-1	NA	TRBJ2-7	NA	CASSEIVGPGTGHFF
NA	TRBV6-1	NA	TRBJ2-3	TGTGCCAGCAGCGAAGGGGCCCTTGGGGCAGGGTGGGGCCCAGATACGCAGTATTTT	CASSEGALGAGWGPDTQYF
NA	TRBV12-5	NA	TRBJ1-5	TGTGCTAGTGGTTCGGGACAAAATAGCAATCAGCCCCAGCATTTT	CASGSGQNSNQPQHF
TRBD1	TRBV10-3	NA	TRBJ1-5	TGTGCCATCAGTCCCACAGGGGAGAATCAGCCCCAGCATTTT	CAISPTGENQPQHF
NA	TRBV6-1	NA	TRBJ1-3	TGTGCCAGCAGGGACCTTTCGGGGTCTGGAAACACCATATATTTT	CASRDLSGSGNTIYF
TRBD1	TRBV18	NA	TRBJ2-3	TGTGCCAGCTCACCAATGAGACAGGGCAGCACAGATACGCAGTATTTT	CASSPMRQGSTDTQYF
NA	TRBV28	NA	TRBJ2-6	TGTGCCACCAGGAGTCCCGTGTCTGGGGCCAACGTCCTGACTTTC	CATRSPVSGANVLTF
TRBD1	TRBV30	few	TRBJ1-1	TGTGCCTGGAGTGTACAGGGGAAATGGACTGAAGCTTTCTTT	CAWSVQGKWTEAFF
TRBD1	TRBV30	NA	TRBJ2-1	TGTGCCAAAGCCCAGGGGGCGCACAATGAGCAGTTCTTC	CAKAQGAHNEQFF
NA	TRBV20-1	NA	TRBJ2-1	TGCAGTGCGAACTTTCGCGGGGAGCAGTTCTTC	CSANFRGEQFF
NA	TRBV4-3	NA	TRBJ2-3	TGCGCCAGCAGCCAAGAAATAAAAGCGCTCGCCCTCACAGATACGCAGTATTTT	CASSQEIKALALTDTQYF
NA	TRBV18	NA	TRBJ2-2	TGTGCCAGCTCACCAGGGGGGATACTGAACACCGGGGAGCTGTTTTTT	CASSPGGILNTGELFF
NA	TRBV5-4	NA	TRBJ2-1	TGTGCCAGCAGCTTGCGGACTCAGTACAATGAGCAGTTCTTC	CASSLRTQYNEQFF
TRBD1	TRBV6-5	NA	TRBJ1-5	TGTGCCAGCAGACTTGCCGGGACAGGGCGCGTCGCCCAGCATTTT	CASRLAGTGRVAQHF
NA	TRBV6-6	NA	TRBJ1-5	TGTGCCAGCAGCCAAAATAGCAATCAGCCCCAGCATTTT	CASSQNSNQPQHF
NA	TRBV30	NA	TRBJ1-3	TGTGCCTGGGCGTACTCTGGAAACACCATATATTTT	CAWAYSGNTIYF
TRBD1	TRBV7-8	NA	TRBJ1-5	TGTGCCAGCAGTCCCGAGACAGGGGGTTATAGCAATCAGCCCCAGCATTTT	CASSPETGGYSNQPQHF
NA	TRBV6-1	NA	TRBJ1-6	TGTGCCAGCAGTGGAGGGGGGGGACCTGAGTCGGCCCTCCACTTT	CASSGGGGPESALHF
TRBD2	TRBV28	NA	TRBJ2-4	TGTGCCAGCAGTTTTCAACTAGCGGGAGCAGCCAAAAACATTCAGTACTTC	CASSFQLAGAAKNIQYF
NA	TRBV27	NA	TRBJ1-6	TGTGCCAGCCGCGGCCCCTCTGAGCCCCTCCACTTT	CASRGPSEPLHF
NA	TRBV4-1	NA	TRBJ2-7	TGCGCCAGCAGCCGAACGACAGGAACTTCCTACGAGCAGTACTTC	CASSRTTGTSYEQYF
TRBD2	TRBV5-1	NA	TRBJ2-1	TGCGCCAGCAGCTTGGGGTCGGCTAGCGGTAACCCCTACAATGAGCAGTTCTTC	CASSLGSASGNPYNEQFF
NA	TRBV29-1	NA	TRBJ2-1	TGCAGCACTTTGCTACCAACGGGTGAGCAGTTCTTC	CSTLLPTGEQFF
NA	TRBV5-6	once	TRBJ1-6	TGTGCCAGCAGCGTACACAGGGAATATTCACCCCTCCACTTT	CASSVHREYSPLHF
NA	TRBV27	NA	TRBJ2-1	TGTGCCAGCAGTTTTCTAGACGACAATGAGCAGTTCTTC	CASSFLDDNEQFF
TRBD2	TRBV7-3	NA	TRBJ2-1	TGTGCCAGCAGTCTAAGCGGGAGCTTCAGCTCCTACAATGAGCAGTTCTTC	CASSLSGSFSSYNEQFF
TRBD1	TRBV7-2	few	TRBJ2-7	TGTGCCAGCAGCCACGTAGGGACAGGGGCAACCTACGAGCAGTACTTC	CASSHVGTGATYEQYF
TRBD2	TRBV2	once	TRBJ2-1	TGTGCCAGCAAGGCCAGCGGGGGTGACTACAATGAGCAGTTCTTC	CASKASGGDYNEQFF
TRBD1	TRBV5-1	NA	TRBJ2-3	TGCGCCAGCAGCCGGGGACAGGGGCACACAGATACGCAGTATTTT	CASSRGQGHTDTQYF
TRBD1	TRBV28	NA	TRBJ2-5	TGTGCCACCCGGGACAGGGCAAGAGAGACCCAGTACTTC	CATRDRARETQYF
TRBD1	TRBV6-1	NA	TRBJ1-1	TGTGCCAGCAGTACAGGGGGCGGAACTGAAGCTTTCTTT	CASSTGGGTEAFF
NA	TRBV28	NA	TRBJ2-2	TGTGCCAGCAGTTTGCCACAGGGTCCCGGGGAGCTGTTTTTT	CASSLPQGPGELFF
NA	TRBV5-1	NA	TRBJ2-2	TGCGCCAGCAGCCCCCGAGGGCAGACCGGGGAGCTGTTTTTT	CASSPRGQTGELFF
TRBD2	TRBV5-4	once	TRBJ2-1	TGTGCCAGCAGCTTTGGGGCGGGAGGGCGGTACAATGAGCAGTTCTTC	CASSFGAGGRYNEQFF
NA	TRBV6-1	NA	TRBJ1-1	TGTGCCAGCAGTGAATTTACGTCCCCATTGACAGGCGTGGGCTTTCGGGGCACTGAAGCTTTCTTT	CASSEFTSPLTGVGFRGTEAFF
NA	TRBV18	once	TRBJ1-4	TGTGCCAGCTCACCTTCACAGTTAACTAATGAAAAACTGTTTTTT	CASSPSQLTNEKLFF
TRBD2	TRBV30	NA	TRBJ2-7	TGTGCCTGGAGTGTGTGGACCGGGGAGGGTCGGGAGCAGTACTTC	CAWSVWTGEGREQYF
NA	TRBV7-3	NA	TRBJ2-5	TGTGCCAGCAGCTCCTCGTACCAAGAGACCCAGTACTTC	CASSSSYQETQYF
NA	TRBV7-8	NA	TRBJ2-3	TGTGCCAGCAGCTTAGGGCCCACGCAGTATTTT	CASSLGPTQYF
NA	TRBV4-1	once	TRBJ1-5	TGCGCTAGCAGCCAAGACCGGGGGGCGACGAGCAATCAGCCCCAGCATTTT	CASSQDRGATSNQPQHF
TRBD1	TRBV30	NA	TRBJ2-7	TGTGCCTGGAGTGTATCGACAGGGGGAAACTACGAGCAGTACTTC	CAWSVSTGGNYEQYF
TRBD2	TRBV18	NA	TRBJ2-1	TGTGCCAGCTCACCCTTTAGCGGGGGGGGGTACAATGAGCAGTTCTTC	CASSPFSGGGYNEQFF
TRBD1	TRBV6-6	NA	TRBJ2-2	TGTGCCAGCAGCCCCGACAGGGGGAAGAACACCGGGGAGCTGTTTTTT	CASSPDRGKNTGELFF
NA	TRBV7-2	few	TRBJ1-1	TGTGCCAGCAGTCCCAGGATAAGCGAAGCTTTCTTT	CASSPRISEAFF
NA	TRBV6-4	NA	TRBJ2-3	TGTGCCAGCAGCCCCACCCTAGTTCCGGCAGATACGCAGTATTTT	CASSPTLVPADTQYF